This T cell receptor (beta chain) comes out of a study of shared clonotypes between healthy human individuals. Repertoires were generated with immunoSEQ multiplex PCR, while TCRdb's copy carries only in-frame clones and drops some. Seen here are about 1.1 million clones, approximately 80% observed once, and the top ten hold 0.89%. CDR1 MNHNS and CDR2 SASEGT come from the germline V gene. The V gene end was trimmed by 4 bases and the J gene end by 0 bases; junction bases not matched to a gene: 5. The CDR3 totals 16 residues. This rearrangement joins TRBV6-1 to TRBJ1-5; 8 bases fit TRBD1. This TCR derives from a man aged 18-30 years in good health. Some clones in this sample may be carry-over from other donors' samples. Source material: memory CD4+ T cells from PBMCs. The subset was: CD45RA-negative fraction. The CDR3 DNA reads TGTGCCAGCAGTGTAGGACAGGGCAATAGCAATCAGCCCCAGCATTTT. As protein: CASSVGQGNSNQPQHF.